Reported below is one TCR beta chain. Its specificity is not known. Data came from immunoSEQ multiplex PCR; TCRdb stores just in-frame clones and leaves some out. This repertoire shows roughly 6,000 clones, around 80% found once; its top ten account for 5.5% to 6.5%. The entry originates in a study of immune evolution from preneoplasia to lung adenocarcinoma. Histologic diagnosis was independently verified by two lung pathologists. Nucleic acids came from premalignant or tumor cells enriched by macro-dissection. General observations from the study: Later-stage lesions appeared to have more T cells, more diversity, less clonality.

This CDR3 is built from 16 residues. V was clipped by 6 bases and J by 0 bases, with 15 bases between them. CDR1 and CDR2 from the germline V gene are MDHEN and SYDVKM. Material for sequencing was FFPE invasive lung adenocarcinoma tissue. The rearrangement links TRBV28 to TRBJ1-3; D unresolved. This receptor was taken from a person aged 45 to 60 with lung adenocarcinoma. The CDR3 nucleotides read TGTGCCAGCAGCCTTGTCGGAGTCTACTCTGGAAACACCATATATTTT. Protein product: CASSLVGVYSGNTIYF.